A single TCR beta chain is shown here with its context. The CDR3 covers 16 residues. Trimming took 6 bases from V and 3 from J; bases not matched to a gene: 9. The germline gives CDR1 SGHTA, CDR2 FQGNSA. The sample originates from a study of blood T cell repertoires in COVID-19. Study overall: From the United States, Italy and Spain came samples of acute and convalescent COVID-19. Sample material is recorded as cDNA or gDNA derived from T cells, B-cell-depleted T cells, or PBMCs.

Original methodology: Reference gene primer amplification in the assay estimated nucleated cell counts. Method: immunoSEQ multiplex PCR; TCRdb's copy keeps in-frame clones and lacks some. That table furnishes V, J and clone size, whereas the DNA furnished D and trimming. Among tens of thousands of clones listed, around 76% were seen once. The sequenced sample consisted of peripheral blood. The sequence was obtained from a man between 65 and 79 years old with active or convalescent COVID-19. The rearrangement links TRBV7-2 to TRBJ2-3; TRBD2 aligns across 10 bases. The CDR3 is CASSFSGGLNTDTQYF. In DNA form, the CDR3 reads TGTGCCAGCAGTTTTAGCGGGGGGCTAAATACAGATACGCAGTATTTT.